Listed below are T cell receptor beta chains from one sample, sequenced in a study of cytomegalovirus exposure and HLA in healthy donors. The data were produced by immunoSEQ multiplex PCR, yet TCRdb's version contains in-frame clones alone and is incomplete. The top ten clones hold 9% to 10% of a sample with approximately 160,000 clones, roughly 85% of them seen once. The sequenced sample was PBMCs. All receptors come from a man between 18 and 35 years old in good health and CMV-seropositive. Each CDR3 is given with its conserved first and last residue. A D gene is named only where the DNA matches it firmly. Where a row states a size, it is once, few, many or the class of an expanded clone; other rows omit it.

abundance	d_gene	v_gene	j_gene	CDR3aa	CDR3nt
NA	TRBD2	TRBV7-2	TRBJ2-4	CASSLSLAGSNIQYF	TGTGCCAGCAGCTTATCACTAGCGGGATCGAACATTCAGTACTTC
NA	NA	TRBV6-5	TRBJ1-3	CASSYSLPSQGNTIYF	TGTGCCAGCAGTTACTCCCTCCCTTCGCAGGGAAACACCATATATTTT
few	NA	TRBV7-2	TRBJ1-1	CASSLAAREAFF	TGTGCCAGCAGCTTAGCAGCGCGGGAAGCTTTCTTT
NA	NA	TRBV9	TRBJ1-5	CASSLTPEKPESNQPQHF	TGTGCCAGCAGCCTCACCCCTGAGAAACCGGAGAGCAATCAGCCCCAGCATTTT
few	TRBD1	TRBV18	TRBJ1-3	CASSPRGTGASPGNTIYF	TGTGCCAGCTCACCACGGGGGACAGGGGCTTCCCCTGGAAACACCATATATTTT
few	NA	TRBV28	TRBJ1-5	CASSPLDSYQPQHF	TGTGCCAGCAGCCCTCTCGACAGCTATCAGCCCCAGCATTTT
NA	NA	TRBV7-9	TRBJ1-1	CASTLGQFEAFF	TGTGCCAGCACCTTAGGACAGTTTGAAGCTTTCTTT
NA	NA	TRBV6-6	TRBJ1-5	CASAWRGNQPQHF	TGTGCCAGCGCTTGGAGAGGGAATCAGCCCCAGCATTTT
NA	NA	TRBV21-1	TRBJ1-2	CASSKVGSRDRIYGYTF	TGTGCCAGCAGCAAAGTAGGGAGCCGGGACAGGATTTATGGCTACACCTTC
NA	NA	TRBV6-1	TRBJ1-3	CASSESGGYSTIYF	TGTGCCAGCAGTGAATCTGGAGGGTATAGCACCATATATTTT
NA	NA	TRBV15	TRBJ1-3	CATSSWASGNTIYF	TGTGCCACCAGCTCCTGGGCGTCTGGAAACACCATATATTTT
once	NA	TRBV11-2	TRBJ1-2	CASSEGLYGGYTF	TGTGCCAGCAGCGAGGGACTCTACGGGGGCTACACCTTC
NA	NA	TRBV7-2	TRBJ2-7	CASSLDRSSYEQYF	TGTGCCAGCAGCTTAGACAGGAGCTCCTACGAGCAGTACTTC